This entry is about one TCR beta chain. This sample was taken from a study of blood T cell repertoires in COVID-19. Data came from immunoSEQ multiplex PCR; TCRdb stores just in-frame clones and leaves some out. The data contain roughly 250,000 clones, approximately 84% of them singletons. V lost 0 bases to trimming and J lost 3 bases, with 7 bases between them. This CDR3 has 14 amino acids. Per the germline V gene, CDR1 is SGHRS and CDR2 is YFSETQ. The origin of this receptor is a person aged 70 to 79 with COVID-19, enrolled during active disease. The sequenced material came from peripheral blood. This chain connects TRBV5-1 to TRBJ1-5; D is uncertain. The CDR3 region is CASSLDGANQPQHF. In DNA form, the CDR3 reads TGCGCCAGCAGCTTGGACGGAGCCAATCAGCCCCAGCATTTT.